The rows below give T cell receptor beta chains drawn from one sample of a study of CD8 T cells in ankylosing spondylitis. TCRdb redid the calling of the 5' RACE reads with MiXCR, one entry per CDR3 protein. Here the sample spans 300,000 to 400,000 distinct CDR3 sequences, about 22% being singletons. Input material: blood, either unsorted or a sorted T cell fraction (not recorded which). The receptors shown here come from a male donor with ankylosing spondylitis. Both conserved end residues are part of each CDR3. Each record gives: clone size, J gene, V gene, D gene, CDR3 protein, CDR3 DNA. A D gene is named only where the DNA matches it firmly. Size tells how often a clone was seen (once, few, many) or the class of an expanded clone, and some rows leave it out.

few | TRBJ2-7 | TRBV7-9 | NA | CASSLVSVSYEQYF | TGTGCCAGCAGCTTAGTTTCCGTTTCCTACGAGCAGTACTTC
NA | TRBJ1-4 | TRBV7-2 | NA | CASSGTQGTNEKLFF | TGTGCCAGCAGCGGAACCCAGGGAACTAATGAAAAACTGTTTTTT
NA | TRBJ2-2 | TRBV30 | NA | CAWTPGADTGELFF | TGTGCCTGGACCCCAGGCGCGGACACCGGGGAGCTGTTTTTT
NA | TRBJ1-1 | TRBV5-1 | NA | CASSFRDTGEAFF | TGCGCCAGCAGCTTCCGGGACACTGGCGAAGCTTTCTTT
NA | TRBJ2-7 | TRBV4-1 | TRBD1 | CASSRPGQGNSYEQYF | TGCGCCAGCAGCCGGCCGGGACAGGGGAACTCCTACGAGCAGTACTTC
few | TRBJ1-1 | TRBV25-1 | NA | CASSAPGWTEAFF | TGTGCCAGCAGTGCACCGGGGTGGACTGAAGCTTTCTTT
few | TRBJ2-5 | TRBV29-1 | NA | CSVETSWERGQETQYF | TGCAGCGTTGAAACTTCGTGGGAGAGAGGTCAAGAGACCCAGTACTTC
NA | TRBJ2-1 | TRBV7-9 | NA | CASSSRKGPLPYNEQFF | TGTGCCAGCAGCTCCCGCAAGGGCCCTTTACCATACAATGAGCAGTTCTTC
NA | TRBJ2-1 | TRBV19 | TRBD1 | CASSMSGGNEQFF | TGTGCCAGTAGTATGTCAGGGGGCAATGAGCAGTTCTTC
many | TRBJ1-5 | TRBV2 | NA | CASRVRDTSNQPQHF | TGTGCCAGTAGAGTCCGGGACACGAGCAATCAGCCCCAGCATTTT
few | TRBJ1-5 | TRBV29-1 | TRBD1 | CSVGKGANQPQHF | TGCAGCGTGGGGAAGGGGGCCAATCAGCCCCAGCATTTT
many | TRBJ2-1 | TRBV3-1 | NA | CASSQVRGGEQFF | TGTGCCAGCAGCCAAGTAAGGGGGGGTGAGCAGTTCTTC
NA | TRBJ2-1 | TRBV2 | NA | CASSEITSAGWTDNEQFF | TGTGCCAGCAGTGAAATCACTTCAGCGGGTTGGACTGACAATGAGCAGTTCTTC
NA | TRBJ2-7 | TRBV7-3 | NA | CASSLTTHHEQYF | TGTGCCAGCAGCTTAACTACACACCACGAGCAGTACTTC
NA | TRBJ1-1 | TRBV12-3/TRBV12-4 | TRBD1 | CASSWGTANTEAFF | TGTGCCAGCAGTTGGGGGACAGCCAACACTGAAGCTTTCTTT
NA | TRBJ1-5 | TRBV6-2/TRBV6-3 | NA | CASRPGGSGQPQHF | TGTGCCAGCAGGCCCGGAGGTTCCGGACAGCCCCAGCATTTT
few | TRBJ2-3 | TRBV16 | NA | CASSQYDSTDTQYF | TGTGCCAGCAGCCAATACGACAGCACAGATACGCAGTATTTT
NA | TRBJ2-3 | TRBV12-3/TRBV12-4 | NA | CASSLWSTDTQYF | TGTGCCAGCAGTTTATGGAGCACAGATACGCAGTATTTT
many | TRBJ2-4 | TRBV12-3/TRBV12-4 | NA | CASRNRESSKNIQYF | TGTGCCAGCAGGAATAGGGAGAGCTCCAAAAACATTCAGTACTTC